These T cell receptor beta chains were read from a single sample in a study of shared clonotypes between healthy human individuals. Generated by immunoSEQ multiplex PCR, the TCRdb table keeps only in-frame clones and is missing some. The data contain about a million clones, around 80% of them seen just once; the ten biggest clones take up approximately 1.5%. The sequenced material came from memory CD4+ T cells sorted from blood. The receptor set was obtained from a man between 18 and 35 years old in good health. Each CDR3 is given with its conserved first and last residue. Fields, in order: V gene, J gene, CDR3 protein.

v_gene: TRBV6-5
j_gene: TRBJ1-2
CDR3aa: CASSLRDRANYGYTF

v_gene: TRBV4-3
j_gene: TRBJ2-3
CDR3aa: CASSPRGRGTDTQYF

v_gene: TRBV18
j_gene: TRBJ2-1
CDR3aa: CASSPDQDNEQFF

v_gene: TRBV2
j_gene: TRBJ1-1
CDR3aa: CASRDSGRGRNTEAFF

v_gene: TRBV5-1
j_gene: TRBJ2-2
CDR3aa: CASSLVGTGDTGELFF

v_gene: TRBV10-1
j_gene: TRBJ2-5
CDR3aa: CASKEQILGETQYF

v_gene: TRBV30
j_gene: TRBJ2-3
CDR3aa: CAWSVRGQLLSTDTQYF

v_gene: TRBV5-6
j_gene: TRBJ2-6
CDR3aa: CASSAGLAGVVLPLF

v_gene: TRBV14
j_gene: TRBJ2-7
CDR3aa: CASSQAGQFEQYF

v_gene: TRBV7-8
j_gene: TRBJ2-2
CDR3aa: CASSLVVGELFF